The next 10 T cell receptor beta chains were all read from a single sample in a study of control samples from healthy donors and cancer patients. Only in-frame clones appear in the TCRdb table, and some are missing; sequencing was by immunoSEQ multiplex PCR. The sample contains around 52,000 clones, around 93% of which appear only once. Sequenced: PBMCs. These receptors were collected from a man in his thirties or forties with colorectal cancer.

V and J are TRBV27 and TRBJ1-4, with a tentative D call TRBD1 (6 bases). Germline CDR1 and CDR2: MNHEY and SMNVEV (reference sequence). This CDR3 is 15 amino acids long. Trimming shortened V by 3 bases and J by 5 bases, and 13 bases separated the two germline ends. The CDR3: CASSFFRGGNEKLFF. The DNA of the CDR3 is TGTGCCAGCAGTTTTTTCAGGGGAGGGAATGAAAAACTGTTTTTT. Looking up the rest from reference TRBV27 and TRBJ1-4 gives the full variable domain: EAQVTQNPRYLITVTGKKLTVTCSQNMNHEYMSWYRQDPGLGLRQIYYSMNVEVTDKGDVPEGYKVSRKEKRNFPLILESPSPNQTSLYFCASSFFRGGNEKLFFGSGTQLSVL.

This clone was seen only once. The CDR3 is CASSYFSSGYEQYF. The CDR3 DNA sequence: TGTGCCAGCAGTTACTTTTCTAGCGGATACGAGCAGTACTTC. The chain combines TRBV6-5 with TRBJ2-7, with 7 bases that match TRBD2. V lost 1 base, J lost 4 bases, and 4 bases stayed unmatched. This CDR3 is built from 14 residues. Germline CDR1 MNHEY, CDR2 SVGAGI.

This chain uses TRBV4-3 with TRBJ2-2; 8 bases line up with TRBD2. The CDR3 loop spans 15 amino acids. The V gene end was trimmed by 1 base and the J gene end by 6 bases; junction bases not matched to a gene: 4. Per the germline V gene, CDR1 is LGHNA and CDR2 is YSLEER. The CDR3 loop reads CASSQVAGLAGELFF. The CDR3 region has the DNA TGCGCCAGCAGCCAAGTCGCGGGACTAGCCGGGGAGCTGTTTTTT.

The chain uses TRBV7-9 and TRBJ1-2; tentative D call: TRBD1 (5 bases). Trimming took off 6 bases at V and 8 bases at J, with 25 bases between the two ends. Germline CDR1 SEHNR, CDR2 FQNEAQ (reference sequence). The CDR3 totals 16 residues. CDR3 nucleotide sequence: TGTGCCAGCAGTCCCGACGACAGAGGCCTAGGATTGGGCTACACCTTC. This gives the protein CASSPDDRGLGLGYTF.

The chain carries TRBV30 and TRBJ1-2; D is ambiguous. V was cut by 2 bases and J by 4 bases, with 8 bases left in between. The CDR3 covers 12 residues. The germline V gene encodes CDR1 GTSNPN and CDR2 SVGIG (reference sequence). The CDR3 here is CAWSTPSYGYTF. CDR3 coding DNA: TGTGCCTGGAGTACTCCCAGCTATGGCTACACCTTC.

This clone appeared a single time. The chain links TRBV19 to TRBJ2-3; 10 nucleotides line up with TRBD2. With 6 bases clipped from V and 2 bases from J, the junction kept 5 bases outside the gene matches. CDR1 and CDR2 from the germline V gene are LNHDA and SQIVND (reference sequence). This CDR3 has 15 amino acids. For the CDR3, the DNA is TGTGCCAGTAGGAATCTAGCGGGGGACACAGATACGCAGTATTTT. Its translation is CASRNLAGDTDTQYF.

This chain joins TRBV6-2 or TRBV6-3 and TRBJ1-5, with D maybe TRBD1 (5 bases). The CDR3 is 18 residues long. Germline CDR1 and CDR2: MNHEY and SVGEGT. The V end was cut by 6 bases, the J end by 3 bases, with 24 bases between. The CDR3 sequence: CASSLPGGGGGINQPQHF. As DNA, the CDR3 is TGTGCCAGCAGCCTTCCTGGGGGAGGCGGGGGAATCAATCAGCCCCAGCATTTT.

The chain couples TRBV7-2 to TRBJ2-3, with D possibly called TRBD1 or TRBD2 (5 bases each). Trimming removed 8 bases at V and 0 bases at J, with 12 bases between. Germline V lookup: CDR1 SGHTA, CDR2 FQGNSA. The CDR3 spans 14 residues. The CDR3 sequence: CASCVGVSTDTQYF. CDR3 sequence (DNA): TGTGCCAGCTGCGTGGGGGTTAGCACAGATACGCAGTATTTT. The full variable domain, rest sourced from reference TRBV7-2 and TRBJ2-3, is GAGVSQSPSNKVTEKGKDVELRCDPISGHTALYWYRQSLGQGLEFLIYFQGNSAPDKSGLPSDRFSAERTGGSVSTLTIQRTQQEDSAVYLCASCVGVSTDTQYFGPGTRLTVL.

The chain carries TRBV6-5 and TRBJ2-1; TRBD1 aligns across 9 bases. V dropped 4 bases and J dropped 4; count of bases not matched to a gene: 8. The CDR3 loop spans 16 amino acids. Germline V gene sequence: CDR1 MNHEY, CDR2 SVGAGI. CDR3: CASSSSQGATYNEQFF. In DNA, the CDR3 is TGTGCCAGCAGTTCCTCACAGGGGGCAACTTACAATGAGCAGTTCTTC.

V gene TRBV29-1 combines with J gene TRBJ2-4, with D unclear. The germline V gene has CDR1 SQVTM and CDR2 ANQGSEA. The CDR3 extends over 13 amino acids. Trimming left V 3 bases short and J 10 bases short, with 16 bases between. For the CDR3, the DNA is TGCAGCGTTGATGAGGATAGAATAGGAATTCAGTACTTC. Protein: CSVDEDRIGIQYF.